Below, 16 T cell receptor beta chains from the same sample are listed, as sequenced in a study of blood T cell repertoires in COVID-19. Clones were read by immunoSEQ multiplex PCR, and TCRdb kept only the in-frame ones, dropping some. The sample holds some 150,000 clones, roughly 89% seen once. The sample consisted of peripheral blood. The receptor set was obtained from a woman between 50 and 59 years old with acute or convalescent COVID-19.

The CDR3 region is CASSRLSLNTEAFF. The DNA for the CDR3 is TGTGCCAGCAGCCGACTTTCACTGAACACTGAAGCTTTCTTT. The rearrangement links TRBV3-1 (or the pseudogene TRBV3-2) to TRBJ1-1, with D unresolved. From germline, CDR1 is LGHDT and CDR2 YNNKEL (reference sequence). The V gene lost 4 bases and the J gene lost 0 bases, with 9 bases spanning the gap. This CDR3 comprises 14 residues.

This chain joins TRBV9 and TRBJ2-1; 8 bases match TRBD1. With V trimmed by 3 bases and J by 4 bases, 9 bases remained unmatched. CDR1 is SGDLS and CDR2 is YYNGEE in the germline V gene. The CDR3 totals 16 residues. CDR3 nucleotide sequence: TGTGCCAGCAGCGCCAGAGGGGGGACAGGATACAATGAGCAGTTCTTC. Encoded protein: CASSARGGTGYNEQFF.

The chain recombines TRBV5-1 with TRBJ1-2; 7 nucleotides match TRBD1. This CDR3 comprises 13 residues. Germline V gene data show CDR1 as SGHRS and CDR2 as YFSETQ. V lost 4 bases, J lost 8 bases, and 8 bases stayed unmatched. The DNA of the CDR3 is TGCGCCAGCAGCCTAGGGGGCGCGGGGGGCTACACCTTC. Translated, it gives CASSLGGAGGYTF.

The rearrangement joins TRBV9 to TRBJ1-3, with a weak D call TRBD1 (6 bases). CDR3 length: 14 residues. Trimming pared 7 bases from V and 0 bases from J, leaving 11 bases between. The germline V gene has CDR1 SGDLS and CDR2 YYNGEE. The CDR3 is CASGGASSGNTIYF. Written as DNA, the CDR3 is TGTGCCAGCGGGGGGGCCAGCTCTGGAAACACCATATATTTT.

The V call is TRBV19, the J call TRBJ1-2; D is undetermined. Germline CDR1 reads LNHDA; CDR2 reads SQIVND (reference sequence). Deletions cut 4 bases from V and 1 base from J, with 13 bases between. This CDR3 is built from 15 residues. The DNA for the CDR3 is TGTGCCAGTAGTACCTCTCTGGACTTTAACTATGGCTACACCTTC. It codes for CASSTSLDFNYGYTF.

V and J are TRBV5-1 and TRBJ1-1; 7 nucleotides align to TRBD1. The J segment lost 6 bases and the V segment lost 4 bases, leaving 12 bases of the junction unmatched. Germline V gene sequence: CDR1 SGHRS, CDR2 YFSETQ. The CDR3 consists of 15 residues. The CDR3 DNA sequence: TGCGCCAGCAGCATGGGACAGCAAGAAGGGGCTGAAGCTTTCTTT. It translates to CASSMGQQEGAEAFF.

V is TRBV6-6 and J is TRBJ1-4, with 8 bases matching TRBD1. With 5 bases clipped from V and 6 bases from J, the junction kept 5 bases outside the gene matches. CDR1 and CDR2 from the germline V gene are MNHNY and SVGAGI (reference sequence). This CDR3 spans 14 amino acids. CDR3 nucleotide sequence: TGTGCCAGCAGTCGGGACAGGAGGGATGAAAAACTGTTTTTT. Protein product: CASSRDRRDEKLFF.

V and J are TRBV5-1 and TRBJ2-7, with a possible D match to TRBD1 (5 bases). The CDR3 covers 15 residues. Trimming removed 3 bases from V and 0 bases from J, with 13 bases in between. Germline V lookup: CDR1 SGHRS, CDR2 YFSETQ. The CDR3 region is CASSSIGHSSYEQYF. The CDR3 nucleotides are TGCGCCAGCAGCTCCATCGGACACTCCTCCTACGAGCAGTACTTC.

The chain couples TRBV19 to TRBJ1-1; 12 bases match TRBD1. The CDR3 runs 16 residues. V shed 9 bases, J shed 0 bases, and the junction held 8 bases outside the gene matches. Per the germline V gene, CDR1 is LNHDA and CDR2 is SQIVND (reference sequence). In nucleotides, the CDR3 is TGTGCCAGCGGACCCGGGACAGGGGGCTTGAACACTGAAGCTTTCTTT. Translating gives CASGPGTGGLNTEAFF. The full variable domain, in which reference TRBV19 and TRBJ1-1 provide the parts outside the CDR3, is DGGITQSPKYLFRKEGQNVTLSCEQNLNHDAMYWYRQDPGQGLRLIYYSQIVNDFQKGDIAEGYSVSREKKESFPLTVTSAQKNPTAFYLCASGPGTGGLNTEAFFGQGTRLTVV.

The table lists this clone with a few counts. The chain employs TRBV13 and TRBJ1-1, with a tentative D call TRBD1 (6 bases). Deletions cut 3 bases from V and 5 bases from J, with 10 bases between. The CDR3 length is 13 residues. CDR1 and CDR2 (germline): PRHDT, FYEKMQ (reference sequence). The CDR3 DNA reads TGTGCCAGCAGCTTGTACAGGGAAACTGAAGCTTTCTTT. This gives the protein CASSLYRETEAFF.

The CDR3 here is CASTSGTGSYEQYF. The CDR3 DNA sequence: TGTGCCAGCACATCCGGGACAGGTTCCTACGAGCAGTACTTC. The chain employs TRBV2 and TRBJ2-7; 8 bases agree with TRBD1. J gave up 1 base and V 7 bases, and 6 bases lay outside the gene matches. The CDR3 spans 14 residues. Germline CDR1 SNHLY, CDR2 FYNNEI.

This chain connects TRBV28 to TRBJ2-7; D call uncertain. Germline V gene sequence: CDR1 MDHEN, CDR2 SYDVKM. The CDR3 length is 13 residues. Trimming removed 4 bases from V and 2 bases from J, with 9 bases in between. CDR3 DNA: TGTGCCAGCAGTTCCCTATCACCCTACGAGCAGTACTTC. This codes for CASSSLSPYEQYF. Based on the CDR3 plus reference TRBV28 and TRBJ2-7, the full variable domain is DVKVTQSSRYLVKRTGEKVFLECVQDMDHENMFWYRQDPGLGLRLIYFSYDVKMKEKGDIPEGYSVSREKKERFSLILESASTNQTSMYLCASSSLSPYEQYFGPGTRLTVT.

The rearrangement links TRBV3-1 (or the pseudogene TRBV3-2) to TRBJ1-6; 8 bases align to TRBD1. CDR1 LGHDT and CDR2 YNNKEL come from the germline V gene (reference sequence). This CDR3 is built from 14 residues. Losses at the gene ends were 5 bases for V and 10 bases for J; bases not matched to a gene: 7. The CDR3 loop reads CASSSGQDRSPLHF. CDR3 DNA: TGTGCCAGCAGCTCGGGACAGGATAGATCACCCCTCCACTTT.

This clone was seen only once. The V and J genes are TRBV7-9 and TRBJ1-2; D gene uncertain. Germline CDR1 is SEHNR and CDR2 is FQNEAQ (reference sequence). V lost 5 bases and J 2 bases, leaving 3 bases between the germline ends. The CDR3 has 11 amino acids. The CDR3 bases are TGTGCCAGCAGCATAAACTATGGCTACACCTTC. Protein product: CASSINYGYTF.

This clone was seen at least ten times. The chain recombines TRBV6-5 with TRBJ1-1; D may be TRBD1 (5 bases). The CDR3 length is 14 residues. CDR1 is MNHEY, CDR2 SVGAGI, per germline. The V gene lost 7 bases and the J gene lost 4 bases, with 16 bases spanning the gap. The DNA of the CDR3 is TGTGCCAGCAACTCAGGGCTGGGTCGCACTGAAGCTTTCTTT. Protein: CASNSGLGRTEAFF.

The chain carries TRBV5-1 and TRBJ1-1, with 7 bases that match TRBD1. The CDR3 consists of 15 residues. After removal of 2 bases from V and 3 bases from J, the junction contained 7 bases not matched to a gene. Germline V lookup: CDR1 SGHRS, CDR2 YFSETQ. In DNA form, the CDR3 reads TGCGCCAGCAGCTTTAACAGGGGATGGGACACTGAAGCTTTCTTT. This sequence encodes CASSFNRGWDTEAFF.